A selection of T cell receptor beta chains follows, all from one sample in a study of blood T cells in healthy people across ages. TCRdb reanalysed the 5' RACE reads using MiXCR and keeps one entry per CDR3 protein. This table holds approximately 850,000 distinct CDR3 sequences, around 45% found once. The source material was blood. The origin of the receptors is a man aged 55 to 70 in good health. CDR3s include the opening cysteine and the closing phenylalanine or tryptophan. The order of the fields is D gene, V gene, J gene, clone size, CDR3 length, CDR3 protein, CDR3 DNA. The D gene is left open where the match is weak. Size is omitted from some rows. Given values are once, few, many or a class for expanded clones.

d_call: -; v_call: TRBV27; j_call: TRBJ2-7; clone_size: -; cdr3_length: 16; cdr3_aa: CASRYGARARSYEQYF; cdr3_nt: TGTGCCAGCAGATACGGGGCCAGGGCGCGTTCCTACGAGCAGTACTTC
d_call: -; v_call: TRBV14; j_call: TRBJ1-1; clone_size: few; cdr3_length: 15; cdr3_aa: CASSLYRDANTEAFF; cdr3_nt: TGTGCCAGCAGCTTGTACAGGGACGCGAACACTGAAGCTTTCTTT
d_call: TRBD1; v_call: TRBV9; j_call: TRBJ2-5; clone_size: few; cdr3_length: 12; cdr3_aa: CASSAMTGALYF; cdr3_nt: TGTGCCAGCAGCGCAATGACAGGGGCCCTGTACTTC
d_call: -; v_call: TRBV29-1; j_call: TRBJ2-7; clone_size: -; cdr3_length: 13; cdr3_aa: CNRGGGAVYEQYF; cdr3_nt: TGCAACCGGGGCGGGGGCGCGGTCTACGAGCAGTACTTC
d_call: TRBD1; v_call: TRBV24-1; j_call: TRBJ2-6; clone_size: -; cdr3_length: 17; cdr3_aa: CATSGQGSFSGANVLTF; cdr3_nt: TGTGCCACCAGTGGACAGGGGTCCTTCTCTGGGGCCAACGTCCTGACTTTC
d_call: -; v_call: TRBV20-1; j_call: TRBJ2-5; clone_size: few; cdr3_length: 12; cdr3_aa: CSAIGAVETQYF; cdr3_nt: TGCAGTGCAATCGGGGCGGTGGAGACCCAGTACTTC
d_call: TRBD2; v_call: TRBV12-3/TRBV12-4; j_call: TRBJ2-3; clone_size: -; cdr3_length: 16; cdr3_aa: CASSLNSGGAANTQYF; cdr3_nt: TGTGCCAGCAGTTTAAACAGCGGGGGGGCCGCGAATACGCAGTATTTT
d_call: -; v_call: TRBV20-1; j_call: TRBJ1-2; clone_size: -; cdr3_length: 11; cdr3_aa: CSASGAWGYTF; cdr3_nt: TGCAGTGCTAGTGGTGCGTGGGGCTACACCTTC
d_call: -; v_call: TRBV7-9; j_call: TRBJ1-1; clone_size: -; cdr3_length: 13; cdr3_aa: CASSLGQTTEAFF; cdr3_nt: TGTGCCAGCAGCTTAGGACAGACCACTGAAGCTTTCTTT
d_call: TRBD1; v_call: TRBV7-8; j_call: TRBJ2-7; clone_size: -; cdr3_length: 12; cdr3_aa: CASSFTGGGQYF; cdr3_nt: TGTGCCAGCAGCTTTACAGGGGGTGGGCAGTACTTC
d_call: TRBD1; v_call: TRBV5-1; j_call: TRBJ2-7; clone_size: -; cdr3_length: 15; cdr3_aa: CASSLGWTGGNEQYF; cdr3_nt: TGCGCCAGCAGCTTGGGGTGGACAGGGGGCAACGAGCAGTACTTC
d_call: -; v_call: TRBV9; j_call: TRBJ2-3; clone_size: many; cdr3_length: 18; cdr3_aa: CASSVEGGRPSGTDTQYF; cdr3_nt: TGTGCCAGCAGCGTGGAGGGGGGGAGACCTTCGGGCACAGATACGCAGTATTTT
d_call: -; v_call: TRBV29-1; j_call: TRBJ2-6; clone_size: -; cdr3_length: 12; cdr3_aa: CSVEWQANVLTF; cdr3_nt: TGCAGCGTTGAATGGCAGGCCAACGTCCTGACTTTC
d_call: TRBD1; v_call: TRBV7-9; j_call: TRBJ2-7; clone_size: -; cdr3_length: 14; cdr3_aa: CASSLRTGAHEQYF; cdr3_nt: TGTGCCAGCAGCTTAAGGACAGGGGCCCACGAGCAGTACTTC
d_call: TRBD1; v_call: TRBV10-3; j_call: TRBJ1-2; clone_size: few; cdr3_length: 12; cdr3_aa: CAISGGQGFDTF; cdr3_nt: TGTGCCATCAGCGGGGGACAGGGTTTTGACACCTTC
d_call: TRBD2; v_call: TRBV7-2; j_call: TRBJ2-7; clone_size: few; cdr3_length: 15; cdr3_aa: CASSLGGTVYYEQYF; cdr3_nt: TGTGCCAGCAGCCTGGGGGGGACGGTTTACTACGAGCAGTACTTC
d_call: -; v_call: TRBV7-2; j_call: TRBJ1-2; clone_size: -; cdr3_length: 14; cdr3_aa: CASSPTEGVYGYTF; cdr3_nt: TGTGCCAGCAGCCCCACGGAGGGGGTTTATGGCTACACCTTC
d_call: -; v_call: TRBV2; j_call: TRBJ1-5; clone_size: few; cdr3_length: 14; cdr3_aa: CASSEALSNQPQHF; cdr3_nt: TGTGCCAGCAGTGAAGCGCTTAGCAATCAGCCCCAGCATTTT
d_call: TRBD2; v_call: TRBV7-2; j_call: TRBJ2-1; clone_size: few; cdr3_length: 14; cdr3_aa: CASTLTRTSNEQFF; cdr3_nt: TGTGCCAGCACCTTAACCCGGACTAGTAATGAGCAGTTCTTC
d_call: TRBD2; v_call: TRBV4-3; j_call: TRBJ2-3; clone_size: few; cdr3_length: 16; cdr3_aa: CASSPQGTRGSDTQYF; cdr3_nt: TGCGCCAGCAGCCCTCAAGGGACTAGGGGAAGTGATACGCAGTATTTT
d_call: TRBD1; v_call: TRBV7-3; j_call: TRBJ1-2; clone_size: few; cdr3_length: 14; cdr3_aa: CASSPDRGVGGYTF; cdr3_nt: TGTGCCAGCAGTCCGGACAGGGGAGTGGGAGGCTACACCTTC
d_call: -; v_call: TRBV14; j_call: TRBJ2-5; clone_size: -; cdr3_length: 15; cdr3_aa: CASSHRPGRQETQYF; cdr3_nt: TGTGCCAGCAGCCATAGACCGGGACGTCAAGAGACCCAGTACTTC
d_call: -; v_call: TRBV5-1; j_call: TRBJ1-2; clone_size: -; cdr3_length: 16; cdr3_aa: CASSLDPLPGNYGYTF; cdr3_nt: TGCGCCAGCAGCTTGGACCCCCTTCCGGGTAACTATGGCTACACCTTC
d_call: TRBD2; v_call: TRBV6-1; j_call: TRBJ2-7; clone_size: -; cdr3_length: 15; cdr3_aa: CASRDSGGSYNEQYF; cdr3_nt: TGTGCCAGCAGAGATAGCGGGGGTTCCTACAATGAGCAGTACTTC
d_call: -; v_call: TRBV2; j_call: TRBJ2-7; clone_size: -; cdr3_length: 14; cdr3_aa: CASSEGGSSLAQYF; cdr3_nt: TGTGCCAGCAGTGAAGGAGGGAGCAGTCTAGCTCAGTACTTC
d_call: -; v_call: TRBV4-1; j_call: TRBJ2-7; clone_size: few; cdr3_length: 17; cdr3_aa: CASSQDLRGLTSYEQYF; cdr3_nt: TGCGCCAGCAGCCAAGATTTGAGGGGCCTTACTTCCTACGAGCAGTACTTC
d_call: -; v_call: TRBV25-1; j_call: TRBJ2-7; clone_size: few; cdr3_length: 16; cdr3_aa: CASSEWGGDGGTEQYF; cdr3_nt: TGTGCCAGCAGTGAATGGGGTGGGGACGGGGGCACCGAGCAGTACTTC
d_call: -; v_call: TRBV30; j_call: TRBJ2-7; clone_size: -; cdr3_length: 13; cdr3_aa: CAWSAGTPNEQYF; cdr3_nt: TGTGCCTGGAGTGCCGGGACCCCTAACGAGCAGTACTTC
d_call: -; v_call: TRBV20-1; j_call: TRBJ2-1; clone_size: few; cdr3_length: 13; cdr3_aa: CSASGQGYNEQFF; cdr3_nt: TGCAGTGCTAGCGGGCAGGGGTACAATGAGCAGTTCTTC
d_call: -; v_call: TRBV12-3/TRBV12-4; j_call: TRBJ2-2; clone_size: -; cdr3_length: 12; cdr3_aa: CASTWITGELFF; cdr3_nt: TGTGCCAGCACCTGGATCACCGGGGAGCTGTTTTTT
d_call: -; v_call: TRBV20-1; j_call: TRBJ2-5; clone_size: few; cdr3_length: 15; cdr3_aa: CSASETRGKKETQYF; cdr3_nt: TGCAGTGCTAGTGAGACCCGGGGAAAAAAAGAGACCCAGTACTTC
d_call: -; v_call: TRBV7-2; j_call: TRBJ1-4; clone_size: -; cdr3_length: 14; cdr3_aa: CASRVGGQKEKLFF; cdr3_nt: TGTGCCAGCCGGGTGGGGGGGCAGAAGGAAAAACTGTTTTTT
d_call: -; v_call: TRBV20-1; j_call: TRBJ2-3; clone_size: few; cdr3_length: 13; cdr3_aa: CSAGKDGPDTQYF; cdr3_nt: TGCAGTGCCGGAAAGGACGGACCAGATACGCAGTATTTT
d_call: -; v_call: TRBV6-6; j_call: TRBJ2-7; clone_size: once; cdr3_length: 14; cdr3_aa: CASSQQGGGYEQYF; cdr3_nt: TGTGCCAGCAGTCAACAGGGTGGGGGCTACGAGCAGTACTTC
d_call: -; v_call: TRBV12-3/TRBV12-4; j_call: TRBJ2-5; clone_size: -; cdr3_length: 15; cdr3_aa: CASSHSGARLETQYF; cdr3_nt: TGTGCCAGCAGCCATTCGGGGGCTAGGCTGGAGACCCAGTACTTC
d_call: -; v_call: TRBV7-2; j_call: TRBJ2-1; clone_size: many; cdr3_length: 16; cdr3_aa: CASSAPEGVSYNEQFF; cdr3_nt: TGTGCCAGCAGCGCCCCCGAGGGGGTCTCCTACAATGAGCAGTTCTTC
d_call: -; v_call: TRBV25-1; j_call: TRBJ1-4; clone_size: -; cdr3_length: 16; cdr3_aa: CASSEFKGLGREKLFF; cdr3_nt: TGTGCCAGCAGTGAATTTAAGGGGTTGGGGCGTGAAAAACTGTTTTTT
d_call: -; v_call: TRBV2; j_call: TRBJ2-2; clone_size: few; cdr3_length: 16; cdr3_aa: CASSDRTPRLVGELFF; cdr3_nt: TGTGCCAGCAGTGATCGGACACCCCGGTTGGTCGGGGAGCTGTTTTTT
d_call: TRBD1; v_call: TRBV27; j_call: TRBJ2-7; clone_size: -; cdr3_length: 15; cdr3_aa: CASSYTPGQAYEQYF; cdr3_nt: TGTGCCAGCAGTTACACCCCGGGACAGGCCTACGAGCAGTACTTC
d_call: -; v_call: TRBV6-5; j_call: TRBJ2-3; clone_size: -; cdr3_length: 15; cdr3_aa: CASSYGSGPTDTQYF; cdr3_nt: TGTGCCAGCAGTTACGGGAGCGGGCCCACAGATACGCAGTATTTT
d_call: TRBD2; v_call: TRBV12-3/TRBV12-4; j_call: TRBJ2-4; clone_size: -; cdr3_length: 16; cdr3_aa: CASSLVASGGSLGLYF; cdr3_nt: TGTGCCAGCAGTTTAGTAGCTAGCGGGGGGTCCTTAGGTCTGTACTTC
d_call: -; v_call: TRBV29-1; j_call: TRBJ1-1; clone_size: -; cdr3_length: 13; cdr3_aa: CSVEGRSNTEAFF; cdr3_nt: TGCAGCGTTGAAGGACGGTCGAACACTGAAGCTTTCTTT
d_call: -; v_call: TRBV29-1; j_call: TRBJ2-1; clone_size: many; cdr3_length: 11; cdr3_aa: CSGRAYNEQFF; cdr3_nt: TGCAGCGGTAGGGCTTACAATGAGCAGTTCTTC
d_call: TRBD1; v_call: TRBV7-2; j_call: TRBJ2-5; clone_size: few; cdr3_length: 16; cdr3_aa: CASSAGQGGEQETQYF; cdr3_nt: TGTGCCAGCAGCGCAGGACAGGGTGGAGAACAAGAGACCCAGTACTTC
d_call: TRBD1; v_call: TRBV15; j_call: TRBJ2-7; clone_size: -; cdr3_length: 14; cdr3_aa: CATSSRDRIGEQYF; cdr3_nt: TGTGCCACCAGCAGCCGGGACAGAATCGGCGAGCAGTACTTC
d_call: -; v_call: TRBV6-2/TRBV6-3; j_call: TRBJ2-1; clone_size: few; cdr3_length: 15; cdr3_aa: CASTAGIGSYNEQFF; cdr3_nt: TGTGCCAGCACCGCCGGGATCGGCTCCTACAATGAGCAGTTCTTC
d_call: TRBD1; v_call: TRBV30; j_call: TRBJ1-1; clone_size: -; cdr3_length: 12; cdr3_aa: CAWSVQGLRAFF; cdr3_nt: TGTGCCTGGAGTGTACAGGGGCTTCGAGCTTTCTTT
d_call: -; v_call: TRBV6-2/TRBV6-3; j_call: TRBJ1-2; clone_size: once; cdr3_length: 17; cdr3_aa: CASSRGGYPRANYGYTF; cdr3_nt: TGTGCCAGCAGCCGCGGCGGGTACCCTAGAGCTAACTATGGCTACACCTTC
d_call: TRBD1; v_call: TRBV4-3; j_call: TRBJ2-7; clone_size: -; cdr3_length: 15; cdr3_aa: CASSRRQGAAYEQYF; cdr3_nt: TGCGCCAGCAGCCGTCGACAGGGGGCTGCCTACGAGCAGTACTTC
d_call: -; v_call: TRBV7-9; j_call: TRBJ2-1; clone_size: -; cdr3_length: 15; cdr3_aa: CASSFGSGRPNEQFF; cdr3_nt: TGTGCCAGCAGCTTTGGTAGCGGCCGCCCCAATGAGCAGTTCTTC
d_call: -; v_call: TRBV3-1; j_call: TRBJ1-2; clone_size: -; cdr3_length: 12; cdr3_aa: CASSQDLGGYTF; cdr3_nt: TGTGCCAGCAGCCAAGATCTTGGTGGCTACACCTTC
d_call: -; v_call: TRBV6-2/TRBV6-3; j_call: TRBJ2-7; clone_size: once; cdr3_length: 14; cdr3_aa: CASNSLVPAYEQYF; cdr3_nt: TGTGCCAGCAACTCACTAGTTCCTGCATACGAGCAGTACTTC
d_call: -; v_call: TRBV27; j_call: TRBJ2-5; clone_size: -; cdr3_length: 16; cdr3_aa: CASSLYGTSGFNEQYF; cdr3_nt: TGTGCCAGCAGTTTATATGGTACTTCTGGCTTTAATGAGCAGTACTTC